The T cell receptor (beta chain) described here comes from a study of cytomegalovirus exposure and HLA in healthy donors. Researchers ran the PCR with 60 Vbeta and 13 Jbeta primers. Sequencing used immunoSEQ multiplex PCR; TCRdb keeps in-frame clones, though not all of them. The repertoire holds about 99,000 clones, with around 77% as singletons. This CDR3 comprises 12 residues. The V end was cut by 6 bases, the J end by 8 bases, with 8 bases between. Germline V lookup: CDR1 KGHSH, CDR2 LQKENI. V is TRBV18 and J is TRBJ1-6; no reliable D call. The clonotype originates from a man aged 35-49 years in good health and CMV-seronegative. The specimen was PBMCs. In nucleotides, the CDR3 is TGTGCCAGCTCTGAACGGGATTCACCCCTCCACTTT. Protein product: CASSERDSPLHF.